One and the same sample provided the 30 T cell receptor beta chains below, sequenced in a study of blood T cells in healthy people across ages. A second PCR, run for 7 to 11 cycles, used a sample-barcoded 5' primer plus a J-beta primer mix. TCRdb itself ran the 5' RACE reads through MiXCR, one entry per CDR3 protein. The sample contains 700,000 or so distinct CDR3 sequences, approximately 21% of which appear only once. The sequenced sample consisted of blood. The receptors stem from a man in his 70s in good health.

This clonotype was seen more than once but under ten times. The V gene is TRBV13, the J gene TRBJ1-3, with TRBD1 as a possible D gene (5 bases). Trimming left V 5 bases short and J 0 bases short, with 20 bases between. CDR1 and CDR2 from the germline V gene are PRHDT and FYEKMQ (reference sequence). This CDR3 is 18 amino acids long. The CDR3 spells CASSLMGRAESSGNTIYF. CDR3 in DNA: TGTGCCAGCAGCCTCATGGGCAGGGCCGAATCCTCTGGAAACACCATATATTTT.

This clonotype was found a few times. The chain is built from TRBV29-1 and TRBJ2-7; no clear D gene. This CDR3 region has 13 residues. Germline V gives CDR1 SQVTM, CDR2 ANQGSEA. V lost 3 bases and J lost 3, with 12 bases in between. The CDR3 loop reads CSVENGRNYEQYF. In DNA form, the CDR3 reads TGCAGCGTTGAGAATGGACGGAACTACGAGCAGTACTTC.

This clonotype was seen only a few times. V usage is TRBV20-1 and J usage is TRBJ1-4, with D unresolved. This CDR3 has 14 amino acids. The germline gives CDR1 DFQATT, CDR2 SNEGSKA (reference sequence). The ends were cut back, 6 bases at V and 0 bases at J, with 11 bases in the middle. CDR3 region: CSAENRATNEKLFF. CDR3 sequence (DNA): TGCAGTGCGGAGAACAGAGCAACTAATGAAAAACTGTTTTTT.

This clonotype appeared a single time. V gene TRBV14 combines with J gene TRBJ2-5, with D unresolved. The CDR3 length is 14 residues. The V gene's germline CDR1 is SGHDN and CDR2 FVKESK. Trimming cost V 3 bases and J 5 bases, with 13 bases left between them. The CDR3 DNA follows: TGTGCCAGCAGCCAGAGCAGTGGCTGGGAGACCCAGTACTTC. This encodes CASSQSSGWETQYF.

This chain uses TRBV29-1 with TRBJ2-1, with D uncertain. The J call may be incorrect, as the DNA end agrees better with TRBJ2-5. Germline V gene sequence: CDR1 SQVTM, CDR2 ANQGSEA. CDR3 length: 12 amino acids. The CDR3 spells CRNSGSRETQYF. The CDR3 nucleotides are TGCAGGAACTCAGGCTCTCGAGAGACCCAGTACTTC.

This chain links TRBV24-1 with TRBJ2-5; D unclear. CDR1 and CDR2 from the germline V gene are KGHDR and SFDVKD. CDR3 length: 16 residues. V lost 3 bases, J lost 2 bases, and 15 bases lay in between. The CDR3 sequence: CATSDPAETAQETQYF. The CDR3 region has the DNA TGTGCCACCAGTGATCCGGCGGAAACAGCACAAGAGACCCAGTACTTC.

This clonotype showed up just a few times. V and J are TRBV14 and TRBJ1-1, with a weak D call TRBD1 (6 bases). The CDR3 runs 14 residues. Germline CDR1 reads SGHDN; CDR2 reads FVKESK. Trimming removed 4 bases at V and 7 bases at J, with 16 bases between. The CDR3 is CASSRDRYWGEAFF. The CDR3 nucleotides are TGTGCCAGCAGCCGTGACAGGTACTGGGGTGAAGCTTTCTTT.

This clonotype was picked up many times. The chain carries TRBV5-1 and TRBJ2-5; D is perhaps TRBD1 or TRBD2 (5 bases each). Trimming removed 1 base from V and 2 bases from J, with 9 bases in between. The germline gives CDR1 SGHRS, CDR2 YFSETQ. There are 14 residues in the CDR3. CDR3 loop: CASSLFWGQETQYF. CDR3 nucleotide sequence: TGCGCCAGCAGCTTGTTTTGGGGGCAAGAGACCCAGTACTTC. The full variable domain, rest sourced from reference TRBV5-1 and TRBJ2-5, is KAGVTQTPRYLIKTRGQQVTLSCSPISGHRSVSWYQQTPGQGLQFLFEYFSETQRNKGNFPGRFSGRQFSNSRSEMNVSTLELGDSALYLCASSLFWGQETQYFGPGTRLLVL.

The rearrangement links TRBV7-9 to TRBJ2-5; TRBD2 agrees at 9 bases. Judging by the DNA end, TRBJ2-7 fits better; the J call may be wrong. This CDR3 spans 19 amino acids. The germline gives CDR1 SEHNR, CDR2 FQNEAQ (reference sequence). The CDR3 region is CASSPMTTLAGVKLYEQYF. The DNA for the CDR3 is TGTGCCAGCAGCCCCATGACGACCTTAGCGGGAGTAAAACTCTACGAGCAGTACTTC.

The CDR3 coding sequence is TGTGCCAGCAGTTTAGATCGTCGGGAGAACACTGAAGCTTTCTTT. The encoded protein is CASSLDRRENTEAFF. The rearrangement links TRBV28 to TRBJ1-1; D gene ambiguous. This CDR3 comprises 15 residues. V dropped 2 bases and J dropped 1 base, with 11 bases sitting between them. CDR1 and CDR2 (germline): MDHEN, SYDVKM.

This clonotype was detected a few times. The V gene is TRBV15, the J gene TRBJ2-1; a weak D match, TRBD1 (6 bases). The V end was cut by 4 bases, the J end by 3 bases, with 13 bases between. CDR3 length: 15 amino acids. Germline V lookup: CDR1 LNHNV, CDR2 YYDKDF (reference sequence). The CDR3 sequence: CATSKTGLDYNEQFF. CDR3 DNA sequence: TGTGCCACCAGCAAGACAGGATTGGACTACAATGAGCAGTTCTTC.

This rearrangement joins TRBV7-2 to TRBJ2-5; perhaps TRBD1 as D (5 bases). The J call is in doubt because the DNA end fits TRBJ2-1 better. The CDR3 is made up of 12 amino acids. The germline V gene encodes CDR1 SGHTA and CDR2 FQGNSA. The CDR3 reads CASSFTRVEQFF. CDR3 coding DNA: TGTGCCAGCAGCTTTACCAGGGTTGAGCAGTTCTTC.

This sequence joins TRBV7-2 and TRBJ2-7; D uncertain. V lost 2 bases to trimming and J lost 2 bases, with 10 bases between them. The CDR3 contains 14 residues. From germline, CDR1 is SGHTA and CDR2 FQGNSA. CDR3 loop: CASSLREVTYEQYV. CDR3 nucleotide sequence: TGTGCCAGCAGCTTAAGAGAGGTGACCTACGAGCAGTACGTC.

V usage is TRBV7-8 and J usage is TRBJ2-5, with 11 bases matching TRBD2. The CDR3 has 16 residues. Germline V gene lookup returns CDR1 SGHVS and CDR2 FQNEAQ. Germline trimming cut 2 bases from V and 3 bases from J; bases unmatched to any gene: 5. The CDR3 reads CASSLRLAGLKETQYF. Written as DNA, the CDR3 is TGTGCCAGCAGCTTACGACTAGCGGGATTGAAAGAGACCCAGTACTTC.

This clonotype was observed many times. The CDR3 here is CSAIGVRHRGSTDTQYF. CDR3 nucleotide sequence: TGCAGTGCTATCGGTGTGCGTCACCGAGGGAGCACAGATACGCAGTATTTT. The genes are TRBV20-1 and TRBJ2-3; D might be TRBD2 (5 bases). The CDR3 is made up of 17 amino acids. Germline CDR1 and CDR2: DFQATT and SNEGSKA (reference sequence). V lost 4 bases to trimming and J lost 0 bases, with 20 bases between them.

This clonotype has just a few counts. CDR3 sequence: CASSRDYNYNEQFF. The DNA for the CDR3 is TGTGCCAGCAGTCGGGACTACAATTACAATGAGCAGTTCTTC. The V and J genes are TRBV13 and TRBJ2-1; 7 bases map to TRBD2. The V gene end was trimmed by 6 bases and the J gene end by 4 bases; junction bases not matched to a gene: 6. The CDR3 loop spans 14 amino acids. Germline V gene lookup returns CDR1 PRHDT and CDR2 FYEKMQ (reference sequence).

V is TRBV20-1 and J is TRBJ1-5, with D possibly TRBD1 on 5 matching bases. Germline CDR1 and CDR2: DFQATT and SNEGSKA (reference sequence). This CDR3 is built from 11 residues. V was clipped by 8 bases and J by 5 bases, with 10 bases between them. CDR3 sequence reads: CSFDSYQPQHF. CDR3 in DNA: TGCAGTTTCGACAGCTATCAGCCCCAGCATTTT.

This clonotype has only a few counts. The genes are TRBV5-1 and TRBJ2-3; D call uncertain. The CDR3 totals 16 residues. Germline V gives CDR1 SGHRS, CDR2 YFSETQ. Trimming removed 1 base at V and 5 bases at J, with 17 bases between. The CDR3 is CASSLRSPKAGDTQYF. The CDR3 nucleotides are TGCGCCAGCAGCTTGAGGTCCCCAAAAGCAGGAGATACGCAGTATTTT.

This clonotype has a count of ten or more. This chain connects TRBV18 to TRBJ2-7; D may match TRBD1 or TRBD2 (5 bases each). V dropped 3 bases and J dropped 0 bases, with 9 bases sitting between them. The CDR3 has 14 amino acids. Germline assignment: CDR1 KGHSH and CDR2 LQKENI. CDR3 protein: CASSPRESSYEQYF. The CDR3 nucleotides are TGTGCCAGCTCACCCAGGGAGAGCTCCTACGAGCAGTACTTC. The variable domain in full, with the rest retrieved from reference TRBV18 and TRBJ2-7, is NAGVMQNPRHLVRRRGQEARLRCSPMKGHSHVYWYRQLPEEGLKFMVYLQKENIIDESGMPKERFSAEFPKEGPSILRIQQVVRGDSAAYFCASSPRESSYEQYFGPGTRLTVT.

This clonotype was recorded many times. This chain connects TRBV20-1 to TRBJ2-3, with 7 positions matching TRBD1. Trimming took 6 bases from V and 5 from J; bases not matched to a gene: 11. Germline V gives CDR1 DFQATT, CDR2 SNEGSKA (reference sequence). This CDR3 comprises 14 residues. CDR3 nucleotide sequence: TGCAGTGCCCCCACCGAGGGGGCCGAAGATACGCAGTATTTT. The encoded protein is CSAPTEGAEDTQYF.

The chain couples TRBV7-6 to TRBJ2-1; a possible D gene is TRBD1 (6 bases). The V end was cut by 2 bases, the J end by 7 bases, with 15 bases between. This CDR3 is 15 amino acids long. CDR1 and CDR2 from the germline V gene are SGHVS and FNYEAQ. The CDR3 coding sequence is TGTGCCAGCAGCTTACTTGGACAGCAATCTAATGAGCAGTTCTTC. Translating gives CASSLLGQQSNEQFF.

This clonotype was seen more than once but under ten times. V usage is TRBV20-1 and J usage is TRBJ2-3; 10 bases line up with TRBD1. The CDR3 extends over 14 amino acids. CDR1 DFQATT and CDR2 SNEGSKA come from the germline V gene (reference sequence). Written as DNA, the CDR3 is TGCTTATACAGGGGAGGGACAGGGGCAGATACGCAGTATTTT. Residues: CLYRGGTGADTQYF.

This clonotype was recorded at least ten times. The J gene is TRBJ2-5, the V gene TRBV20-1, with D uncertain. V was cut by 0 bases and J by 4 bases, with 12 bases left in between. The CDR3 totals 14 residues. Germline values: CDR1 DFQATT, CDR2 SNEGSKA (reference sequence). The CDR3 loop is CSARDDRVLETQYF. In DNA, the CDR3 is TGCAGTGCTAGAGATGACCGAGTGTTAGAGACCCAGTACTTC.

This chain uses TRBV12-3 or TRBV12-4 with TRBJ2-5, with TRBD2 as a possible D gene (5 bases). Judging by the DNA end, TRBJ2-1 fits better; the J call may be wrong. The CDR3 has 12 residues. The CDR3: CASSQLANKQFF. The CDR3 DNA is TGTGCCAGCAGCCAGTTAGCGAACAAGCAGTTCTTC.

V and J are TRBV18 and TRBJ2-5, with TRBD2 identical over 8 bases. V was pared by 0 bases and J by 5 bases, with 5 bases of the junction left unmatched. CDR1 and CDR2 from the germline V gene are KGHSH and LQKENI. This CDR3 region has 15 residues. The CDR3 region is CASSPPLAGPETQYF. CDR3 in DNA: TGTGCCAGCTCACCACCTTTAGCGGGACCGGAGACCCAGTACTTC.

This clonotype was detected a few times. This chain links TRBV20-1 with TRBJ2-2; a possible D gene is TRBD2 (6 bases). Trimming took 3 bases from V and 7 from J, leaving 18 bases between them. The CDR3 is made up of 15 amino acids. Germline lookup yields CDR1 DFQATT and CDR2 SNEGSKA (reference sequence). CDR3 nucleotide sequence: TGCAGTGCTAGTCGGGCGGGGTTGTCGTACGGGGAGCTGTTTTTT. This gives the protein CSASRAGLSYGELFF.

As regards this clonotype: The junction and the germline gene differ at one end; a read error may be behind it. The J gene is TRBJ2-1, the V gene TRBV20-1; D remains ambiguous. Germline V gene lookup returns CDR1 DFQATT and CDR2 SNEGSKA (reference sequence). This CDR3 has 10 amino acids. The CDR3 nucleotides are TGCAGTGCTAGTTCCGATGAGCGGTTCTTC. Encoded protein: CSASSDERFF.

J is TRBJ2-2 and V is TRBV20-1, with 8 bases identical to TRBD2. CDR3 size: 15 residues. Trimming took 1 base from V and 0 from J; bases not matched to a gene: 1. The germline gives CDR1 DFQATT, CDR2 SNEGSKA (reference sequence). The CDR3, as DNA: TGCAGTGCTAGAGGGGGACTAGCGAACACCGGGGAGCTGTTTTTT. Amino acids: CSARGGLANTGELFF.

The chain uses TRBV4-3 and TRBJ1-4; D call uncertain. Trimming took 0 bases from V and 8 from J, leaving 13 bases between them. The CDR3 consists of 15 residues. Germline assignment: CDR1 LGHNA and CDR2 YSLEER. The CDR3 DNA reads as TGCGCCAGCAGCCAAGATTGGGCAGCGGGGGAAAAACTGTTTTTT. Translating it yields CASSQDWAAGEKLFF.

This clonotype was detected only a few times. The chain links TRBV6-1 to TRBJ1-4; D remains ambiguous. Germline V gene lookup returns CDR1 MNHNS and CDR2 SASEGT. CDR3 size: 15 residues. With 10 bases removed from V and 5 bases from J, the gap between germline ends came to 20 bases. The CDR3 coding sequence is TGTGCCACGGCCCGAGACCGGGTAACGAATGAAAAACTGTTTTTT. This codes for CATARDRVTNEKLFF.